What follows describes a single T cell receptor beta chain. Its antigen is still unknown. DNA at 150 to 200 ng, about 30,000 T cell genomes, went into sorted-subset replicate PCRs. Assay used: immunoSEQ multiplex PCR; TCRdb lists only in-frame clones, some missing. The top ten hold 0.3% to 0.4% of the sample, which has about 2.3 million clones, approximately 90% seen once. The data were obtained in a study of shared clonotypes between healthy human individuals. General study points: The represented genetic and exposure-history diversity was limited by the small number of donors. In contrast to clonotypes shared by all four donors, non-shared clonotypes had lower generation probabilities.

This clonotype was sampled from a young man in good health. Some clones in this sample may be carry-over from other donors' samples. Sequencing input: naive CD4+ T cells from PBMCs. Subset defined: CD45RA+ positively selected.

The CDR3: CAISGFGNEQFF. The CDR3 DNA reads as TGTGCCATCAGTGGGTTCGGGAATGAGCAGTTCTTC. The V gene is TRBV10-3, the J gene TRBJ2-1; no firm D call. The V gene lost 4 bases and the J gene lost 7 bases, with 8 bases spanning the gap. CDR3 length: 12 amino acids. CDR1 and CDR2 (germline): ENHRY, SYGVKD.